What follows is one T cell receptor (beta chain) and its context. Its antigen is unidentified. This sample was taken from a study of cytomegalovirus exposure and HLA in healthy donors. PCR was performed using 60 Vbeta and 13 Jbeta primers. The method was immunoSEQ multiplex PCR; TCRdb's version includes in-frame clones alone and lacks a portion of them. Of 170,000 or so clones in the sample, over 70% were seen once. Germline loops: CDR1 KGHSH, CDR2 LQKENI. This CDR3 spans 11 amino acids. V lost 10 bases, J lost 7 bases, and 6 bases stayed unmatched. Overall study results and limits: The study listed 164 cytomegalovirus-associated TCR beta chains. The study found most TCR sequences rare, yet found some public TCRs in many donors.

The chain recombines TRBV18 with TRBJ1-1, with 7 bases that match TRBD1. What was sequenced was PBMCs. The clonotype was recovered from a man between 25 and 39 years old in good health and CMV-seropositive. Here the CDR3 reads CATTGDREAFF. CDR3 in DNA: TGTGCCACCACAGGGGACCGTGAAGCTTTCTTT. Looking up the rest from reference TRBV18 and TRBJ1-1 gives the full variable domain: NAGVMQNPRHLVRRRGQEARLRCSPMKGHSHVYWYRQLPEEGLKFMVYLQKENIIDESGMPKERFSAEFPKEGPSILRIQQVVRGDSAAYFCATTGDREAFFGQGTRLTVV.